This TCR beta chain was sequenced in a study of graft-versus-host responses after intestinal transplantation. On the study more broadly: Multivisceral, liver-intestinal, or isolated intestinal grafts were transplanted into recipients. All recipients got anti-thymocyte globulin induction, then tacrolimus and steroids for approximately 3 years. Regarding the study as a whole: Levels of circulating GvH clones at their peak were associated with early post-transplant HvG declines.

Using immunoSEQ multiplex PCR, the repertoire was profiled, and TCRdb retains in-frame clones only, with some absent. This table has roughly 69,000 clones, approximately 92% appearing once. About this clone: Its antigen is unidentified.

The CDR3 is 14 amino acids. V was pared by 3 bases and J by 3 bases, with 9 bases between. Germline loops: CDR1 LNHNV, CDR2 YYDKDF (reference sequence). The chain links TRBV15 to TRBJ2-1; unclear D gene. Sample: bone marrow, taken roughly 780 days after intestinal transplantation. This TCR came from a human patient who received an intestinal transplant, so some T cells may come from the graft donor. CDR3 nucleotide sequence: TGTGCCACCAGCAGTGATCGCCACTACAATGAGCAGTTCTTC. Residues: CATSSDRHYNEQFF. Full variable domain (missing parts from reference TRBV15 and TRBJ2-1): DAMVIQNPRYQVTQFGKPVTLSCSQTLNHNVMYWYQQKSSQAPKLLFHYYDKDFNNEADTPDNFQSRRPNTSFCFLDIRSPGLGDTAMYLCATSSDRHYNEQFFGPGTRLTVL.